The 25 T cell receptor beta chains listed next were all sequenced from one sample in a study of regulatory T cells in long-lasting Graves disease. Time point: persistent/refractory GD, antithyroid drugs over 5 years with positive TRAb. Making the TCR library involved RNA that had been extracted from PBMCs. Arm-PCR with iRepertoire HTBI primers amplified the CDR3 regions for these TCR beta libraries. TCRdb analysed the multiplex PCR reads with MiXCR anew, one entry per CDR3 protein. This sample has nearly 350,000 distinct CDR3 sequences, with 15% to 20% found just once. Sequenced material: peripheral blood mononuclear cells (PBMCs), taken when the disease was refractory, from a patient treated with antithyroid drugs. These TCRs come from a female donor with Graves disease.

V usage is TRBV4-2 and J usage is TRBJ1-5; D gene uncertain. The CDR3 loop spans 16 amino acids. Deletions cut 0 bases from V and 10 bases from J, with 19 bases between. Germline values: CDR1 LGHNA, CDR2 YNFKEQ. CDR3 region: CASSQESGASGPPQHF. Here the CDR3 DNA reads TGTGCCAGCAGCCAAGAGTCCGGCGCCTCAGGCCCCCCCCAGCATTTT.

In this sample, this clonotype turned up a few times. The DNA for the CDR3 is TGTGCCAGCAGCGACTCCGGGACCCTAGGCGAGCTGTTTTTT. This translates into CASSDSGTLGELFF. V is TRBV9 and J is TRBJ2-2; D is tentatively TRBD1 or TRBD2 (5 bases each). The CDR3 sequence is 14 residues long. CDR1 is SGDLS, CDR2 YYNGEE, per germline. The germline V and J ends were trimmed by 3 bases and 11 bases, with 17 bases remaining between them.

The J gene is TRBJ1-4, the V gene TRBV19; TRBD1 might be the D (6 bases). The V end lost 6 bases, the J end lost 8 bases, and 10 bases lay between the germline ends. This CDR3 has 12 amino acids. Germline assignment: CDR1 LNHDA and CDR2 SQIVND (reference sequence). CDR3 sequence: CASRGAWEKLFF. The CDR3 nucleotides read TGTGCCAGTAGGGGGGCCTGGGAAAAACTGTTTTTT.

This clonotype occurred many times. This rearrangement joins TRBV6-1 to TRBJ2-4, with TRBD1 matching over 8 bases. There are 17 residues in the CDR3. The V segment lost 4 bases and the J segment 1 base; nucleotides outside the gene matches: 9. Germline values: CDR1 MNHNS, CDR2 SASEGT. In DNA form, the CDR3 reads TGTGCCAGCAGTGGGACGGGACAGGAGGCGGCCAAAAACATTCAGTACTTC. This gives the protein CASSGTGQEAAKNIQYF.

This clonotype was picked up many times. The chain combines TRBV13 with TRBJ1-2, with D possibly TRBD1 on 6 matching bases. The CDR3 spans 14 residues. Trimming stripped 4 bases from V and 3 bases from J, with 12 bases between. Germline V CDR1 and CDR2: PRHDT, FYEKMQ (reference sequence). CDR3 region: CASSSTGDHYGYTF. The CDR3, as DNA: TGTGCCAGCAGCTCGACAGGCGACCACTATGGCTACACCTTC.

This clonotype has ten or more counts. The chain carries TRBV28 and TRBJ2-4; tentatively, D is TRBD2 (5 bases). Germline lookup yields CDR1 MDHEN and CDR2 SYDVKM. The CDR3 sequence is 20 residues long. Between the trimmed V and J ends, which lost 1 base and 1 base, there was a span of 23 bases. CDR3 protein: CASSLFWFPVPGGAKNIQYF. Here the CDR3 DNA reads TGTGCCAGCAGTTTATTCTGGTTCCCGGTCCCCGGCGGGGCCAAAAACATTCAGTACTTC.

As to this clonotype: A read error may produce the germline difference seen at one junction end. The chain links TRBV2 to TRBJ2-3, with D possibly being TRBD1 or TRBD2 (6 bases each). Germline V CDR1 and CDR2: SNHLY, FYNNEI. The CDR3 length is 18 residues. The chain's CDR3 is CAGSERGVRGKSTDTQYF. The CDR3 coding sequence is TGTGCCGGCAGTGAAAGGGGGGTCAGAGGGAAGAGCACAGATACGCAGTATTTT.

This clonotype was counted at least ten times. The chain is built from TRBV11-2 and TRBJ2-7; a possible D gene is TRBD1 (6 bases). The germline CDR1 and CDR2 sequences are SGHAT and FQNNGV. V lost 1 base and J lost 3, with 7 bases in between. The CDR3 runs to 13 residues. The DNA for the CDR3 is TGTGCCAGCAGCTTAGGGACAGTCTACGAGCAGTACTTC. The encoded protein is CASSLGTVYEQYF.

Many counts were recorded for this clonotype. An end of the junction differs from the germline gene, which may be a read error. The chain uses TRBV4-1 and TRBJ1-5; 8 bases line up with TRBD1. Germline loops: CDR1 MGHRA, CDR2 YSYEKL. The CDR3 is 14 amino acids. CDR3 residues: CASSAGTGNQPQHF. CDR3 bases: TGCGCCAGCAGCGCCGGGACAGGCAACCAGCCCCAGCATTTT.

V usage is TRBV12-3 or TRBV12-4 and J usage is TRBJ1-2; 12 bases are a match to TRBD1. V was clipped by 4 bases and J by 8 bases; unmatched bases: 20. This CDR3 is built from 19 residues. CDR3 DNA: TGTGCCAGCAGTTCTAACGCTGGGACAGGGGGCTCTCTATCGCGGGGCTACACCTTC. Amino acids: CASSSNAGTGGSLSRGYTF.

Ten or more counts support this clonotype. The rearrangement links TRBV3-1 to TRBJ1-1; 7 nucleotides align to TRBD1. CDR1 and CDR2 (germline): LGHDT, YNNKEL (reference sequence). The junction had 6 bases not matched to a gene; V was cut back by 4 bases and J by 4 bases. CDR3 length equals 14 residues. In DNA form, the CDR3 reads TGTGCCAGCAGCCCCGGACAGGTGAGCACTGAAGCTTTCTTT. The encoded protein is CASSPGQVSTEAFF.

The V gene is TRBV25-1, the J gene TRBJ2-7; TRBD2 matches at 13 bases. The V gene end was trimmed by 1 base and the J gene end by 4 bases; junction bases not matched to a gene: 4. The germline V gene has CDR1 MGHDK and CDR2 SYGVNS. The length of the CDR3 is 16 residues. CDR3: CASSESGLAGFYEQYF. The CDR3 bases are TGTGCCAGCAGTGAATCGGGACTAGCGGGATTTTACGAGCAGTACTTC.

The chain recombines TRBV2 with TRBJ2-7; 9 nucleotides agree with TRBD2. V trimming: 7 bases; J trimming: 2 bases; junction bases outside the gene matches: 0. CDR1 is SNHLY and CDR2 is FYNNEI in the germline V gene. This CDR3 contains 12 residues. In DNA, the CDR3 is TGTGCCAGCACTAGCGGGGCCTACGAGCAGTACTTC. Protein: CASTSGAYEQYF. Combining the CDR3 with reference TRBV2 and TRBJ2-7 gives the whole variable domain EPEVTQTPSHQVTQMGQEVILRCVPISNHLYFYWYRQILGQKVEFLVSFYNNEISEKSEIFDDQFSVERPDGSNFTLKIRSTKLEDSAMYFCASTSGAYEQYFGPGTRLTVT.

This clonotype was detected ten times or more. The genes are TRBV12-3 or TRBV12-4 and TRBJ1-3, with D tentatively TRBD1 (5 bases). The CDR3 contains 18 residues. The V end was cut by 2 bases, the J end by 7 bases, with 24 bases between. CDR3 coding DNA: TGTGCCAGCAGTTTATACAGCACAGGACATCCTCTTGGGAACACCATATATTTT. This gives the protein CASSLYSTGHPLGNTIYF.

This clonotype has just a few counts. This may arise from a read error, as a much more abundant clone is one base away. The chain recombines TRBV6-1 with TRBJ1-1; TRBD1 matches at 11 bases. CDR3 length: 15 residues. Germline loops: CDR1 MNHNS, CDR2 SASEGT. The CDR3 DNA follows: TGTGCCGGCAGGGGACAGGGGGGAGTGAACACTGAAGCTTTCTTT. Translating gives CAGRGQGGVNTEAFF.

The J gene is TRBJ2-7, the V gene TRBV9; D possibly corresponds to TRBD1 (6 bases). V gave up 4 bases and J gave up 0 bases, with 14 bases separating them. Germline V CDR1 and CDR2: SGDLS, YYNGEE. This CDR3 has 15 residues. In DNA form, the CDR3 reads TGTGCCAGCAGCCCCAGAGGACAGAGCTCCTACGAGCAGTACTTC. Its translation: CASSPRGQSSYEQYF.

This clonotype has at least ten counts. This chain links TRBV20-1 with TRBJ1-5, with D uncertain. Germline-derived CDR1 and CDR2 are DFQATT and SNEGSKA (reference sequence). The CDR3 is 13 amino acids. V was cut by 2 bases and J by 4 bases, with 9 bases left in between. CDR3 residues: CSARRTLNQPQHF. The CDR3 DNA reads TGCAGTGCTAGAAGGACCCTAAATCAGCCCCAGCATTTT.

The V and J genes are TRBV20-1 and TRBJ1-5; perhaps TRBD1 as D (6 bases). This CDR3 is 16 amino acids long. Germline CDR1 is DFQATT and CDR2 is SNEGSKA (reference sequence). The V and J ends lost 4 bases and 2 bases respectively, with 18 bases between them. The chain's CDR3 is CSAKVGGFVRNQPQHF. The CDR3 DNA reads as TGCAGTGCTAAGGTTGGGGGCTTTGTTCGCAATCAGCCCCAGCATTTT.

The chain is built from TRBV7-9 and TRBJ1-2, with D hard to call. The CDR3 is 16 residues long. Per germline, CDR1 SEHNR and CDR2 FQNEAQ (reference sequence). V gave up 1 base and J gave up 0 bases, with 12 bases separating them. DNA of the CDR3: TGTGCCAGCAGCTTAGGCGATGGGTATACTAACTATGGCTACACCTTC. Translating gives CASSLGDGYTNYGYTF.

The sample holds many counts of this clonotype. The J gene is TRBJ2-7, the V gene TRBV2; D gene ambiguous. CDR1 and CDR2 from the germline V gene are SNHLY and FYNNEI. The CDR3 loop spans 13 amino acids. V lost 2 bases, J lost 0 bases, and 5 bases lay in between. Here the CDR3 DNA reads TGTGCCAGCAGTGAACCCTTCTCCTACGAGCAGTACTTC. As protein: CASSEPFSYEQYF.

This clonotype came up many times. V and J are TRBV28 and TRBJ2-5; tentatively, D is TRBD1 (5 bases). Per the germline V gene, CDR1 is MDHEN and CDR2 is SYDVKM. Trimming left V 4 bases short and J 5 bases short, with 11 bases between. The CDR3 totals 13 residues. The CDR3 loop is CASSWQGGETQYF. The CDR3 DNA reads as TGTGCCAGCAGTTGGCAGGGTGGGGAGACCCAGTACTTC.

Concerning this clonotype: This may come from a read error, since a much larger clone is one base off. The chain links TRBV7-2 to TRBJ2-7, with 8 positions matching TRBD1. V was clipped by 5 bases and J by 6 bases; unmatched bases: 3. CDR3 length: 12 residues. Germline V lookup: CDR1 SGHTA, CDR2 FQGNSA. CDR3 sequence reads: CASSATGVEQYF. CDR3 DNA sequence: TGTGCCAGCAGCGCGACAGGGGTCGAGCAGTACTTC.

This clonotype was observed many times. V gene TRBV6-1 combines with J gene TRBJ1-1; 7 nucleotides match TRBD1. The CDR3 is made up of 14 amino acids. Trimming removed 6 bases from V and 1 base from J; junction bases left unmatched: 5. The germline gives CDR1 MNHNS, CDR2 SASEGT. CDR3 coding DNA: TGTGCCAGCAGGAACAGGGGCGCGAACACTGAAGCTTTCTTT. Protein product: CASRNRGANTEAFF.

This clonotype has a handful of counts. V usage is TRBV9 and J usage is TRBJ2-7; D is unresolved. CDR1 is SGDLS, CDR2 YYNGEE, per germline. This CDR3 spans 13 amino acids. The V gene lost 4 bases and the J gene lost 2 bases, with 10 bases spanning the gap. The CDR3 sequence: CASSPGPPYEQYF. Here the CDR3 DNA reads TGTGCCAGCAGCCCCGGGCCACCCTACGAGCAGTACTTC.

Comment on this clonotype: This may arise from a read error, as a much more abundant clone is one base away. J is TRBJ1-2 and V is TRBV6-1, with 8 nucleotides matching TRBD1. CDR1 is MNHNS and CDR2 is SASEGT in the germline V gene. The CDR3 runs to 14 residues. The trim removed 6 bases at V and 7 bases at J, leaving 10 bases unmatched. The DNA for the CDR3 is TGTGCCAGCAGCTTTCGTACAGGGGGGATTGGCTACACCTTC. Protein: CASSFRTGGIGYTF.